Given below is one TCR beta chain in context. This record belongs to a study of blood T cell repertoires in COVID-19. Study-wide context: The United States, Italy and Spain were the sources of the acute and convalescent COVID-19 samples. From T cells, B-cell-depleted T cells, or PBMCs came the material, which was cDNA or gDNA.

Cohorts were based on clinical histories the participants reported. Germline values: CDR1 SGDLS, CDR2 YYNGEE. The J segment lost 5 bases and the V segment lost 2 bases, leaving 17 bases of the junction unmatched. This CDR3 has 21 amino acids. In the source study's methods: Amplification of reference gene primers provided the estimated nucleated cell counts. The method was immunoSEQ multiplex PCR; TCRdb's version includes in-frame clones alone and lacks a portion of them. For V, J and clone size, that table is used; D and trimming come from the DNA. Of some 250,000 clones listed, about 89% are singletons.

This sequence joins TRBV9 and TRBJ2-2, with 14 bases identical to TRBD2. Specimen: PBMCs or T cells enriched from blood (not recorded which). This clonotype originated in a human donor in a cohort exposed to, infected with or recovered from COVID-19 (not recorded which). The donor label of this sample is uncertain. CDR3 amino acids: CASSVLTPRTSGGPGTGELFF. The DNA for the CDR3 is TGTGCCAGCAGCGTTTTAACCCCTCGGACTAGCGGGGGGCCTGGGACCGGGGAGCTGTTTTTT.